A selection of T cell receptor beta chains follows, all from one sample in a study of radiation and T cells in renal cell carcinoma. Sequenced by immunoSEQ multiplex PCR; TCRdb stores in-frame clones only, minus some. This sample has around 180,000 clones, with about nine tenths found just once. Specimen: blood, collected from a patient whose treatment included radiotherapy and nephrectomy. Receptors originate from a woman aged 45-65 years with renal cell carcinoma. The CDR3 runs from the conserved cysteine through the conserved F or W. D genes are given only for firm matches. The size entry is marked missing in some rows and otherwise reads once, few, many or a size class.

j_gene,v_gene,d_gene,abundance,CDR3nt,CDR3aa
TRBJ2-2,TRBV30,-,-,TGTGCCTGGAGTCTAGGAGGAGTTGGCGGGGAGCTGTTTTTT,CAWSLGGVGGELFF
TRBJ2-5,TRBV10-2,-,-,TGCGCCAGTGGCGAAGTTCAAGAGACCCAGTACTTC,CASGEVQETQYF
TRBJ1-1,TRBV9,-,-,TGTGCCAGCAGCGTGGACTGGACCTCCACTGAAGCTTTCTTT,CASSVDWTSTEAFF
TRBJ1-3,TRBV30,-,-,TGTGCCTGGAGTGCCCCGAGGAGGTTCTCTGGAAACACCATATATTTT,CAWSAPRRFSGNTIYF
TRBJ1-1,TRBV14,TRBD1,-,TGTGCCAGCAGCCTGCCCGGGACAGGGACCACTGAAGCTTTCTTT,CASSLPGTGTTEAFF
TRBJ2-7,TRBV11-2,TRBD2,-,TGTGCCAGCACCTTAAGGGCGGGGGTTTACGAGCAGTACTTC,CASTLRAGVYEQYF
TRBJ2-5,TRBV7-9,TRBD2,-,TGTGCCAGCACCCGGACTAGCGGGGGGATCCAAGAGACCCAGTACTTC,CASTRTSGGIQETQYF
TRBJ1-2,TRBV5-6,-,-,TGTGCCAGCAGCCGGGGAGGGAAAGAGGACACCTTC,CASSRGGKEDTF
TRBJ2-7,TRBV25-1,-,-,TGTGCCAGCAGTGAGCTGGGGGGGCTCACCAGCCACGAGCAGTACTTC,CASSELGGLTSHEQYF
TRBJ1-2,TRBV19,-,-,TGTGCCAGTAGTATTTGGCTCCTTCGGGGCTACACCTTC,CASSIWLLRGYTF
TRBJ2-1,TRBV5-5,-,once,TGTGCCAGCAGTTATGACAGCAACAATGAGCAGTTCTTC,CASSYDSNNEQFF
TRBJ2-7,TRBV4-2,TRBD1,-,TGTGCCAGCAGCCAAGCGGGACAGGGGTCCTACGAGCAGTACTTC,CASSQAGQGSYEQYF
TRBJ2-5,TRBV7-2,-,-,TGTGCCAGCAGCTTAACGGGGATAAAAGAGACCCAGTACTTC,CASSLTGIKETQYF
TRBJ1-3,TRBV19,TRBD1,-,TGTGCCAGTAGTAGACAGGGCCACTCTGGAAACACCATATATTTT,CASSRQGHSGNTIYF
TRBJ1-3,TRBV7-3,-,-,TGTGCCAGCAGCCTTGACCCTCCGGGCTCTGGAAACACCATATATTTT,CASSLDPPGSGNTIYF
TRBJ2-2,TRBV19,TRBD1,-,TGTGCCAGTAGTAGCCCCGGGACAGCGAACACCGGGGAGCTGTTTTTT,CASSSPGTANTGELFF